This T cell receptor (beta chain) stems from a study of a mutant IDH1 vaccine in newly diagnosed glioma. Overall study: Beginning 4-6 weeks after radiotherapy alone, or with temozolomide cycles, vaccination took place. Patients under treatment included around 60% males and 37.5% females and had a mean age of approximately 44 years. Patients had received radiotherapy, temozolomide, or both previously, most receiving both.

The time point denotes: week 11, during vaccination. In the vaccine, a single dose held 300 ug of the mutant IDH1 20-mer peptide, along with topical imiquimod. Donors' newly diagnosed IDH1-mutant WHO grade 3 or 4 astrocytomas lacked nuclear ATRX. Profiled with immunoSEQ multiplex PCR; TCRdb holds only in-frame clones, not every one. The sample has around 60,000 clones, about 81% seen once; the top ten hold roughly 9%. V was shortened by 0 bases and J by 2 bases, with 11 bases between the two germline ends. Per germline, CDR1 MGHRA and CDR2 YSYEKL. The CDR3 is 15 residues long. Note on this clone: Its antigen is undetermined.

The source material was PBMCs, sampled from a glioma patient whose treatment included an IDH1 peptide vaccine. This chain uses TRBV4-1 with TRBJ2-7, with TRBD2 as a possible D gene (5 bases). The clonotype was recovered from a woman between 50 and 59 years old with glioma. The CDR3 spells CASSQDKVATYEQYF. The CDR3 region has the DNA TGCGCCAGCAGCCAAGATAAGGTAGCGACCTACGAGCAGTACTTC.